These 10 T cell receptor beta chains were all obtained from the same sample, sequenced in a study of persistence of HIV-infected CD4 T cells. This was the immunoSEQ version 4 assay in survey mode. Profiled with immunoSEQ multiplex PCR; TCRdb holds only in-frame clones, not every one. The sample yields fewer than 40,000 clones, over 80% seen once. Cells were stimulated with CMV-infected fibroblast lysates at 8.5 to 10 ug/mL. Memory cells lacking CD40L and CD69 with high CD45RO were sorted. No antigen has been identified for these receptors. The source material was CD4+ T cells sorted from PBMCs after approximately 18-hour stimulation, sampled from a patient who received antiretroviral therapy. The receptors stem from an adult woman with HIV who was CMV-seropositive.

This chain uses TRBV15 with TRBJ1-1; 10 bases align to TRBD1. The CDR3 length is 17 residues. Germline CDR1 LNHNV, CDR2 YYDKDF (reference sequence). J was trimmed by 1 base and V by 2 bases; bases with no gene match: 7. The CDR3 DNA is TGTGCCACCAGCAGACCGGACAGGGGGGAATGGAACACTGAAGCTTTCTTT. Translating it yields CATSRPDRGEWNTEAFF.

The rearrangement links TRBV6-5 to TRBJ1-2; TRBD1 is a possible D gene (5 bases). Germline-derived CDR1 and CDR2 are MNHEY and SVGAGI. V was trimmed by 8 bases and J by 5 bases, leaving 15 bases between them. The CDR3 loop spans 13 amino acids. CDR3 DNA sequence: TGTGCCAGCGGTCCTGGGGCAGCATATGGCTACACCTTC. Translating it yields CASGPGAAYGYTF.

The CDR3 nucleotides read TGTGCCATCAGAAATACCGGGACAGGGATCCATGAGCAGTTCTTC. Protein product: CAIRNTGTGIHEQFF. This chain connects TRBV10-3 to TRBJ2-1, with 9 bases that match TRBD1. J gave up 8 bases and V 6 bases, and 11 bases lay outside the gene matches. Per the germline V gene, CDR1 is ENHRY and CDR2 is SYGVKD. This CDR3 comprises 15 residues.

This clone has just one count. This chain links TRBV10-3 with TRBJ2-3; 9 bases map to TRBD1. The CDR3 has 12 residues. Germline CDR1 and CDR2: ENHRY and SYGVKD. After removal of 7 bases from V and 6 bases from J, the junction contained 2 bases not matched to a gene. CDR3: CAIKTGGDTQYF. The CDR3 nucleotides are TGTGCCATCAAGACAGGGGGGGATACGCAGTATTTT.

The chain recombines TRBV25-1 with TRBJ2-5, with D perhaps TRBD2 (5 bases). The CDR3 is 16 residues long. V lost 3 bases and J lost 0, with 14 bases in between. The germline V gene encodes CDR1 MGHDK and CDR2 SYGVNS. CDR3 region: CASSDLGLANQETQYF. CDR3 bases: TGTGCCAGCAGTGACCTTGGCCTAGCTAACCAAGAGACCCAGTACTTC.

The V and J genes are TRBV5-8 and TRBJ1-4; 7 bases map to TRBD1. CDR3 size: 20 residues. From germline, CDR1 is SGHTS and CDR2 YDEGEE. V dropped 2 bases and J dropped 3; count of bases not matched to a gene: 19. The CDR3 nucleotides are TGTGCCAGCAGCTTTCGATGGACAGGTTTCTCCCAGGATCCTAATGAAAAACTGTTTTTT. It translates to CASSFRWTGFSQDPNEKLFF. The entire variable domain, with the rest obtained from reference TRBV5-8 and TRBJ1-4, is as follows: EAGVTQSPTHLIKTRGQQATLRCSPISGHTSVYWYQQALGLGLQFLLWYDEGEERNRGNFPPRFSGRQFPNYSSELNVNALELEDSALYLCASSFRWTGFSQDPNEKLFFGSGTQLSVL.

This chain joins TRBV12-5 and TRBJ2-5, with D possibly being TRBD1 or TRBD2 (5 bases each). Germline values: CDR1 LGHNT, CDR2 FRNRAP. V lost 4 bases, J lost 2 bases, and 11 bases lay in between. This CDR3 region has 14 residues. CDR3 coding DNA: TGTGCTAGTGGTTCATCCGGGGCTCAAGAGACCCAGTACTTC. Its translation is CASGSSGAQETQYF.

The CDR3 reads CASSIGQGFSGNTIYF. The CDR3 nucleotides are TGTGCCAGTAGTATCGGACAGGGGTTTAGTGGAAACACCATATATTTT. V usage is TRBV19 and J usage is TRBJ1-3; 9 bases align to TRBD1. Germline trimming cut 3 bases from V and 3 bases from J; bases unmatched to any gene: 6. CDR3 size: 16 residues. Germline V lookup: CDR1 LNHDA, CDR2 SQIVND (reference sequence).

J is TRBJ2-7 and V is TRBV27; perhaps D is TRBD1 or TRBD2 (5 bases each). V was cut by 8 bases and J by 3 bases, with 14 bases left in between. This CDR3 has 13 amino acids. CDR1 MNHEY and CDR2 SMNVEV come from the germline V gene (reference sequence). The CDR3 region is CASRGTAHYEQYF. In DNA, the CDR3 is TGTGCCAGCCGTGGGACGGCGCACTACGAGCAGTACTTC.

CDR3 amino acids: CASSLMTGIYNEQFF. The CDR3 bases are TGTGCCAGCAGTCTAATGACAGGGATCTACAATGAGCAGTTCTTC. The V and J genes are TRBV5-4 and TRBJ2-1; 7 bases are a match to TRBD1. V trimming: 5 bases; J trimming: 3 bases; junction bases outside the gene matches: 8. CDR1 and CDR2 (germline): SGHNT, YYREEE (reference sequence). The CDR3 has 15 residues.